Following are 11 T cell receptor beta chains from one sample sequenced in a study of cytomegalovirus exposure and HLA in healthy donors. Sequencing used immunoSEQ multiplex PCR; TCRdb keeps in-frame clones, though not all of them. Among 160,000 or so clones, 88% were seen once, and the ten largest hold almost 3%. Sequenced: PBMCs. Every receptor here comes from a man aged 18 to 35 in good health and CMV-seronegative.

The V gene is TRBV27, the J gene TRBJ2-2; D unclear. The V gene lost 3 bases and the J gene lost 6 bases, with 11 bases spanning the gap. CDR1 is MNHEY and CDR2 is SMNVEV in the germline V gene (reference sequence). The CDR3 has 14 amino acids. The CDR3 region is CASSFGSISGELFF. The DNA for the CDR3 is TGTGCCAGCAGTTTTGGTAGCATCTCCGGGGAGCTGTTTTTT.

J is TRBJ2-5 and V is TRBV27; 7 positions match TRBD2. Unmatched junction bases numbered 3, after V lost 6 bases and J lost 2 bases. The V gene's germline CDR1 is MNHEY and CDR2 SMNVEV (reference sequence). The CDR3 totals 13 residues. The CDR3 region is CASRFGGQETQYF. In DNA, the CDR3 is TGTGCCAGCAGATTCGGGGGGCAAGAGACCCAGTACTTC.

This clone was counted once. The genes are TRBV6-5 and TRBJ2-7; no clear D gene. The CDR3 totals 13 residues. Germline V CDR1 and CDR2: MNHEY, SVGAGI. Trimming removed 0 bases from V and 4 bases from J, with 7 bases in between. The CDR3 region is CASSYSKQYEQYF. The CDR3 bases are TGTGCCAGCAGTTACTCGAAACAGTACGAGCAGTACTTC.

For this clone: At one end the junction does not follow the germline gene, possibly because of a read error. V and J are TRBV7-2 and TRBJ2-5; TRBD2 aligns across 13 bases. The CDR3 has 18 amino acids. The germline V gene encodes CDR1 SGHTA and CDR2 FQGNSA. The DNA of the CDR3 is TGTGCCAGCAGCTTAGCACAGGGACTAGCGGGACGAGGGGGGCCTCGGGACTTC. Protein: CASSLAQGLAGRGGPRDF.

The chain employs TRBV25-1 and TRBJ2-5; D not resolved. Germline CDR1 is MGHDK and CDR2 is SYGVNS. CDR3 length equals 14 residues. The ends were cut back, 3 bases at V and 0 bases at J, with 8 bases in the middle. The CDR3 DNA is TGTGCCAGCAGTGAGTATGGCAACCAAGAGACCCAGTACTTC. Protein product: CASSEYGNQETQYF.

This chain uses TRBV10-1 with TRBJ2-2, with D possibly being TRBD1 (6 bases). Germline V CDR1 and CDR2: WNHNN, SYGVQD (reference sequence). V lost 4 bases and J 0 bases, leaving 12 bases between the germline ends. The CDR3 loop spans 16 amino acids. CDR3 region: CASSVVRGSNTGELFF. The CDR3, as DNA: TGCGCCAGCAGTGTAGTTAGGGGGTCGAACACCGGGGAGCTGTTTTTT.

The rearrangement joins TRBV28 to TRBJ2-3; TRBD2 matches at 11 bases. The CDR3 loop spans 19 amino acids. Germline trimming cut 2 bases from V and 1 base from J; bases unmatched to any gene: 11. Germline assignment: CDR1 MDHEN and CDR2 SYDVKM. This CDR3 is CASSLLGALAGVGTDTQYF. CDR3 nucleotides: TGTGCCAGCAGTTTACTGGGTGCACTAGCGGGAGTGGGCACAGATACGCAGTATTTT.

CDR3 in DNA: TGCGCCAGCAGCCTGGGGAGTGAGTATGGCTACACCTTC. Its translation is CASSLGSEYGYTF. The chain couples TRBV5-1 to TRBJ1-2; D remains unclear. The CDR3 runs to 13 residues. The germline CDR1 and CDR2 sequences are SGHRS and YFSETQ. The V gene lost 4 bases and the J gene lost 5 bases, with 12 bases spanning the gap.

The chain carries TRBV6-6 and TRBJ1-4, with TRBD1 matching 7 bases. V lost 6 bases and J lost 4; bases outside the gene matches: 5. The V gene's germline CDR1 is MNHNY and CDR2 SVGAGI (reference sequence). This CDR3 has 14 amino acids. Written as DNA, the CDR3 is TGTGCCAGCAGAAAGGGACAGAATAATGAAAAACTGTTTTTT. Its translation is CASRKGQNNEKLFF.

J is TRBJ2-7 and V is TRBV28; D may be TRBD1 (5 bases). Germline V gene data show CDR1 as MDHEN and CDR2 as SYDVKM. The CDR3 is 13 residues long. V dropped 7 bases and J dropped 4 bases, with 14 bases sitting between them. As DNA, the CDR3 is TGTGCCAGCAATCGGGCAGGGTTGTACGAGCAGTACTTC. Translating gives CASNRAGLYEQYF.

The chain carries TRBV30 and TRBJ1-2, with TRBD1 matching over 8 bases. The germline CDR1 and CDR2 sequences are GTSNPN and SVGIG (reference sequence). The CDR3 covers 16 residues. The V segment lost 4 bases and the J segment 8 bases; nucleotides outside the gene matches: 18. CDR3 amino acids: CAWTGGYRGGQAGYTF. In DNA form, the CDR3 reads TGTGCCTGGACAGGGGGCTATCGGGGTGGTCAGGCGGGCTACACCTTC.